This T cell receptor (beta chain) originates from a study of blood T cell repertoires in COVID-19. During active infection, Seattle patients enrolled and were then monitored through disease. The V gene lost 10 bases and the J gene lost 6 bases, with 18 bases spanning the gap. CDR1 and CDR2 (germline): MDHEN, SYDVKM. CDR3 length: 14 amino acids. Repertoires were generated with immunoSEQ multiplex PCR, while TCRdb's copy carries only in-frame clones and drops some. The sample lists some 200,000 clones; roughly 80% were seen once. Sequenced input: peripheral blood. This chain connects TRBV28 to TRBJ1-4, with D unclear. This TCR was recovered from an elderly woman with COVID-19, enrolled during active disease. The chain's CDR3 is CATQAGYGYEKLFF. The CDR3, as DNA: TGTGCCACCCAGGCGGGGTACGGGTATGAAAAACTGTTTTTT.